This is a list of T cell receptor beta chains from one sample in a study of blood T cell repertoires in COVID-19. Only in-frame clones appear in the TCRdb table, and some are missing; sequencing was by immunoSEQ multiplex PCR. The sample lists fewer than 400,000 clones; under 90% were seen once. Sequenced sample: peripheral blood. The receptors derive from a young woman with COVID-19, enrolled during active disease. CDR3s include the opening cysteine and the closing phenylalanine or tryptophan. The order of the fields is J gene, clone size, D gene, V gene, CDR3 protein, CDR3 DNA. A D gene is named only where the DNA matches it firmly. Clone size, where shown, is once, few, many, or a class for clones that have expanded.

J: TRBJ1-1
size: NA
D: NA
V: TRBV27
CDR3: CASSPEGWTEAFF
DNA: TGTGCCAGCAGTCCCGAGGGTTGGACTGAAGCTTTCTTT

J: TRBJ2-3
size: NA
D: NA
V: TRBV15
CDR3: CATSRVDYGTDTQYF
DNA: TGTGCCACCAGCAGAGTGGACTACGGCACAGATACGCAGTATTTT

J: TRBJ1-4
size: NA
D: TRBD1
V: TRBV7-9
CDR3: CASSLGGTGNEKLFF
DNA: TGTGCCAGCAGCTTAGGGGGGACAGGGAATGAAAAACTGTTTTTT

J: TRBJ2-3
size: NA
D: TRBD2
V: TRBV27
CDR3: CASSLSWTSGLSTDTQYF
DNA: TGTGCCAGCAGTTTATCATGGACTAGCGGTCTTAGCACAGATACGCAGTATTTT

J: TRBJ2-2
size: NA
D: NA
V: TRBV28
CDR3: CAMTGNTGELFF
DNA: TGTGCCATGACAGGGAACACCGGGGAGCTGTTTTTT

J: TRBJ2-7
size: NA
D: NA
V: TRBV10-1
CDR3: CASSEKRAGNEQYF
DNA: TGCGCCAGCAGTGAGAAAAGGGCAGGGAACGAGCAGTACTTC

J: TRBJ2-1
size: NA
D: TRBD2
V: TRBV5-1
CDR3: CASSLVSSGRKIGDYNEQFF
DNA: TGCGCCAGCAGCTTGGTTTCTAGCGGGAGGAAAATAGGCGACTACAATGAGCAGTTCTTC

J: TRBJ1-1
size: NA
D: NA
V: TRBV7-2
CDR3: CASSLRGGTEAFF
DNA: TGTGCCAGCAGCCTACGGGGGGGAACTGAAGCTTTCTTT

J: TRBJ2-1
size: NA
D: NA
V: TRBV5-1
CDR3: CASSSTNEIEQFF
DNA: TGCGCCAGCAGCTCCACGAACGAGATTGAGCAGTTCTTC

J: TRBJ1-2
size: NA
D: TRBD1
V: TRBV27
CDR3: CASRARDRDPYGYGYTF
DNA: TGTGCCAGCAGGGCCCGGGACAGGGACCCTTATGGCTATGGCTACACCTTC

J: TRBJ2-2
size: NA
D: NA
V: TRBV14
CDR3: CASSPQNRNTGELFF
DNA: TGTGCCAGCAGCCCCCAAAATAGAAACACCGGGGAGCTGTTTTTT

J: TRBJ1-5
size: NA
D: TRBD1
V: TRBV6-5
CDR3: CASSRDRELGQPQHF
DNA: TGTGCCAGCAGTAGGGACAGGGAGTTGGGTCAGCCCCAGCATTTT

J: TRBJ2-1
size: NA
D: TRBD2
V: TRBV5-1
CDR3: CASMVAGSRGGYNEQFF
DNA: TGCGCCAGCATGGTAGCGGGCTCCCGGGGGGGCTACAATGAGCAGTTCTTC

J: TRBJ1-5
size: NA
D: NA
V: TRBV7-8
CDR3: CASSALELPSNQPQHF
DNA: TGTGCCAGCAGCGCCCTAGAACTACCTAGCAATCAGCCCCAGCATTTT

J: TRBJ2-1
size: NA
D: TRBD2
V: TRBV5-4
CDR3: CASSPSGRNYNEQFF
DNA: TGTGCCAGCAGCCCCAGCGGGAGGAACTACAATGAGCAGTTCTTC

J: TRBJ1-1
size: NA
D: NA
V: TRBV10-3
CDR3: CAISEPGAETEAFF
DNA: TGTGCCATCAGTGAGCCAGGGGCGGAGACTGAAGCTTTCTTT

J: TRBJ2-5
size: NA
D: TRBD1
V: TRBV30
CDR3: CAWLDRYQETQYF
DNA: TGTGCCTGGCTGGACAGGTACCAAGAGACCCAGTACTTC

J: TRBJ1-1
size: NA
D: NA
V: TRBV19
CDR3: CASSIGAGEAFF
DNA: TGTGCCAGTAGTATTGGGGCAGGTGAAGCTTTCTTT

J: TRBJ1-4
size: NA
D: TRBD1
V: TRBV3-1/TRBV3-2
CDR3: CASSQDGTGYEKLFF
DNA: TGTGCCAGCAGCCAAGACGGGACAGGGTACGAAAAACTGTTTTTT

J: TRBJ2-3
size: once
D: TRBD1
V: TRBV19
CDR3: CASRDRGTDTQYF
DNA: TGTGCCAGTAGAGACAGGGGAACAGATACGCAGTATTTT